This T cell receptor (beta chain) derives from a study of cytomegalovirus exposure and HLA in healthy donors. Points on this clone: The antigen is unknown.

Sequenced by immunoSEQ multiplex PCR; TCRdb stores in-frame clones only, minus some. The data show about 260,000 clones, with 90% seen just once and approximately 3% held by the top ten. Study-level findings and limits: Subsequent analysis found a tendency for first-cohort TCR clusters to co-occur within the 120 or so validation repertoires.

The CDR3 covers 13 residues. The germline CDR1 and CDR2 sequences are LNHDA and SQIVND (reference sequence). V lost 6 bases to trimming and J lost 5 bases, with 11 bases between them. The specimen sequenced was PBMCs. This chain links TRBV19 with TRBJ1-5, with D possibly TRBD1 on 5 matching bases. The sequence derives from a woman aged 25-40 years in good health and CMV-seronegative. The CDR3 DNA reads as TGTGCCAGTAGCCGGGGGTCCTATCAGCCCCAGCATTTT. This translates into CASSRGSYQPQHF.